This TCR beta chain originates from a study of CD8 T cells in ankylosing spondylitis. Study-wide findings and caveats: Clones tied to disease were said to be significantly enriched in matched ankylosing spondylitis synovial fluid. One TCR beta motif, made up of 7 or 8 highly homologous variants, appeared characteristic of ankylosing spondylitis blood.

Each CDR3 protein is one row after TCRdb ran MiXCR on the 5' RACE reads. The sample holds around 130,000 distinct CDR3 sequences, roughly an eighth seen once. The sample holds many counts of this clonotype. What it binds is unknown. This CDR3 comprises 14 residues. CDR1 and CDR2 (germline): SGHAT, FQNNGV. V gave up 3 bases and J gave up 7 bases, with 12 bases separating them. The specimen sequenced was blood, either unsorted or a sorted T cell fraction (not recorded which). The rearrangement joins TRBV11-2 to TRBJ2-2; D remains ambiguous. The origin of this receptor is a female donor with ankylosing spondylitis or in good health (not recorded which). The CDR3 DNA sequence: TGTGCCAGCAGCTTGGAGCCCTCGGGCGGGGAGCTGTTTTTT. As protein: CASSLEPSGGELFF.